This passage covers 24 T cell receptor beta chains from one sample sequenced in a study of control samples from healthy donors and cancer patients (dated by TCRdb to 2018 to 2021). The library relied on the immunoSEQ multiplex PCR assay. Sourced from immuneACCESS, this table was stored by TCRdb with only in-frame sequences that have V and J called. A share of the clones is absent; for the studies checked, an unresolved V gene accounts for under half, and the remainder has no known explanation. The sample yields fewer than 200,000 clones; 85% to 90% were counted once. The ten most abundant clones make up around 5.1% of the sample. Sequences were obtained from blood. These receptors were obtained from a woman younger than 45 in good health.

The chain couples TRBV30 to TRBJ1-1; D ambiguous. From germline, CDR1 is GTSNPN and CDR2 SVGIG (reference sequence). Trimming stripped 0 bases from V and 5 bases from J, with 4 bases between. The CDR3 covers 11 residues. CDR3 in amino acids: CAWSVLTEAFF. CDR3 sequence (DNA): TGTGCCTGGAGTGTACTTACTGAAGCTTTCTTT.

The rearrangement uses TRBV3-1 (or the pseudogene TRBV3-2) and TRBJ2-7; TRBD2 matches at 7 bases. Germline values: CDR1 LGHDT, CDR2 YNNKEL (reference sequence). With 1 base clipped from V and 3 bases from J, the junction kept 6 bases outside the gene matches. The CDR3 contains 15 residues. Here the CDR3 DNA reads TGTGCCAGCAGCCAAGGGCATGGCGGGAGCTACGAGCAGTACTTC. Translating it yields CASSQGHGGSYEQYF.

The chain joins TRBV5-1 to TRBJ2-4; D possibly corresponds to TRBD2 (6 bases). The CDR3 is 16 amino acids. V was pared by 4 bases and J by 1 base, with 15 bases between. Per germline, CDR1 SGHRS and CDR2 YFSETQ. The CDR3 region has the DNA TGCGCCAGCAGCCGGGAGTTTGGGGGTGCCAAAAACATTCAGTACTTC. Encoded protein: CASSREFGGAKNIQYF.

The rearrangement uses TRBV2 and TRBJ1-1; 11 positions agree with TRBD1. Germline loops: CDR1 SNHLY, CDR2 FYNNEI. V gave up 6 bases and J gave up 2 bases; unmatched junction bases: 5. The CDR3 has 15 amino acids. DNA for the CDR3: TGTGCCAGCAGACGGACAGGGGGCTTCAACACTGAAGCTTTCTTT. Protein product: CASRRTGGFNTEAFF.

This chain joins TRBV5-6 and TRBJ2-7; 9 bases are shared with TRBD2. The CDR3 runs 16 residues. Trimming at V came to 2 bases and at J to 0 bases, leaving 6 bases not matched to a gene. Germline CDR1 is SGHDT and CDR2 is YYEEEE. DNA for the CDR3: TGTGCCAGCAGCTTACTAGCGGGCCTGGCCTCCTACGAGCAGTACTTC. Its protein product is CASSLLAGLASYEQYF. Full variable domain (outside the CDR3, taken from reference TRBV5-6 and TRBJ2-7): DAGVTQSPTHLIKTRGQQVTLRCSPKSGHDTVSWYQQALGQGPQFIFQYYEEEERQRGNFPDRFSGHQFPNYSSELNVNALLLGDSALYLCASSLLAGLASYEQYFGPGTRLTVT.

The chain is built from TRBV7-2 and TRBJ2-7; possibly TRBD2 for D (6 bases). Germline values: CDR1 SGHTA, CDR2 FQGNSA. This CDR3 comprises 14 residues. The germline V and J ends were trimmed by 0 bases and 2 bases, with 8 bases remaining between them. This CDR3 reads CASSLAWGAYEQYF. CDR3 nucleotide sequence: TGTGCCAGCAGCTTAGCATGGGGGGCCTACGAGCAGTACTTC.

This sequence joins TRBV28 and TRBJ1-2, with 12 nucleotides matching TRBD1. The CDR3 has 15 residues. V dropped 7 bases and J dropped 7; count of bases not matched to a gene: 10. CDR1 and CDR2 from the germline V gene are MDHEN and SYDVKM. CDR3 in amino acids: CASTLPGQGAGGYTF. The CDR3 coding sequence is TGTGCCAGCACTCTACCGGGACAGGGGGCCGGTGGCTACACCTTC.

The chain has TRBV27 and TRBJ1-1, with 9 bases identical to TRBD1. This CDR3 has 14 residues. The V gene's germline CDR1 is MNHEY and CDR2 SMNVEV (reference sequence). V trimming: 5 bases; J trimming: 3 bases; junction bases outside the gene matches: 4. The CDR3 DNA is TGTGCCAGCAGTATAAGGACAGGGGACACTGAAGCTTTCTTT. Protein sequence: CASSIRTGDTEAFF.

V gene TRBV5-8 combines with J gene TRBJ1-1; possibly TRBD1 for D (5 bases). CDR3 size: 14 residues. Germline V lookup: CDR1 SGHTS, CDR2 YDEGEE. The V gene lost 0 bases and the J gene lost 5 bases, with 11 bases spanning the gap. DNA of the CDR3: TGTGCCAGCAGCTTGGAGACAGTGTATACTGAAGCTTTCTTT. Encoded protein: CASSLETVYTEAFF.

The chain is built from TRBV19 and TRBJ1-6; D gene ambiguous. This CDR3 region has 12 residues. Trimming cost V 5 bases and J 10 bases, with 9 bases left between them. CDR1 LNHDA and CDR2 SQIVND come from the germline V gene (reference sequence). Here the CDR3 DNA reads TGTGCCAGTAGTCCCGGGCACTCACCCCTCCACTTT. Translated: CASSPGHSPLHF.

The chain is built from TRBV29-1 and TRBJ1-1; 8 positions agree with TRBD1. The germline CDR1 and CDR2 sequences are SQVTM and ANQGSEA. This CDR3 comprises 12 residues. V lost 6 bases and J lost 3; bases outside the gene matches: 3. The CDR3 DNA reads TGCAGCGTGGACAGGGAATACACTGAAGCTTTCTTT. This encodes CSVDREYTEAFF.

J is TRBJ2-7 and V is TRBV5-8; tentatively, D is TRBD1 (6 bases). Trimming took 1 base from V and 2 from J, leaving 16 bases between them. Germline-derived CDR1 and CDR2 are SGHTS and YDEGEE. This CDR3 is built from 16 residues. This chain's CDR3 is CASSLRGQGPTYEQYF. The CDR3 coding sequence is TGTGCCAGCAGCTTGAGGGGCCAGGGGCCTACCTACGAGCAGTACTTC.

The V call is TRBV5-1, the J call TRBJ2-5; TRBD2 matches 10 bases. J gave up 4 bases and V 0 bases, and 9 bases lay outside the gene matches. The CDR3 has 17 amino acids. Germline CDR1 and CDR2: SGHRS and YFSETQ. The CDR3 DNA reads TGCGCCAGCAGCTTGGCCGTCACTAGCGGGAATGTAGAGACCCAGTACTTC. Amino acid sequence: CASSLAVTSGNVETQYF.

The V call is TRBV5-1, the J call TRBJ1-3, with D uncertain. This CDR3 is 16 amino acids long. The germline gives CDR1 SGHRS, CDR2 YFSETQ. V shed 5 bases and J shed 0 bases, with 15 bases lying between them. Here the CDR3 DNA reads TGCGCCAGCAGACCCGTCGGCCTGGCCTCTGGAAACACCATATATTTT. Translating it yields CASRPVGLASGNTIYF.

The table lists this clone with a few counts. The V gene is TRBV5-5, the J gene TRBJ2-1; 7 nucleotides match TRBD2. This CDR3 is 20 amino acids long. CDR1 is SGHKS, CDR2 YYEKEE, per germline (reference sequence). The trim removed 3 bases at V and 8 bases at J, leaving 26 bases unmatched. The CDR3 DNA reads TGTGCCAGCAGCTCCCGGGAAACTCTAGCGGACTGGAGGCCAGGCCATGAGCAGTTCTTC. This codes for CASSSRETLADWRPGHEQFF.

The chain links TRBV7-2 to TRBJ1-6, with no clear D. Germline V CDR1 and CDR2: SGHTA, FQGNSA. The CDR3 runs 13 residues. The V and J ends lost 6 bases and 14 bases respectively, with 17 bases between them. CDR3 sequence reads: CASSHTGNSALHF. In DNA form, the CDR3 reads TGTGCCAGCAGTCATACGGGTAATTCGGCCCTCCACTTT.

For this clone: The same CDR3 arises from other DNA sequences in this sample as well. The CDR3 DNA sequence: TGTGCCAGTAGTCAGGGGGCTGGTGAAAAACTGTTTTTT. Protein sequence: CASSQGAGEKLFF. The J gene is TRBJ1-4, the V gene TRBV19; 8 nucleotides line up with TRBD1. The CDR3 loop spans 13 amino acids. Germline lookup yields CDR1 LNHDA and CDR2 SQIVND (reference sequence). V lost 5 bases and J lost 7; bases outside the gene matches: 3.

V usage is TRBV7-9 and J usage is TRBJ1-1; a possible D gene is TRBD1 (5 bases). The CDR3 is 15 amino acids. V lost 0 bases and J lost 1, with 9 bases in between. Germline V gene sequence: CDR1 SEHNR, CDR2 FQNEAQ (reference sequence). The CDR3 here is CASSLAKRGNTEAFF. The CDR3 coding sequence is TGTGCCAGCAGCTTAGCGAAGAGGGGGAACACTGAAGCTTTCTTT.

In this sample, this clone turned up once. DNA of the CDR3: TGTGCCACCAGCAGAGGTAACAGGGTTCGGTCAGCTACGCAGTATTTT. It encodes CATSRGNRVRSATQYF. The chain is built from TRBV15 and TRBJ2-3; D may be TRBD1 (6 bases). The CDR3 runs 16 residues. Germline CDR1 and CDR2: LNHNV and YYDKDF (reference sequence). Trimming left V 1 base short and J 8 bases short, with 19 bases between.

In the case of this clone: This same CDR3 is encoded by further DNA sequences in the sample. The chain is built from TRBV7-8 and TRBJ2-7; D is possibly TRBD1 or TRBD2 (5 bases each). Trimming pared 1 base from V and 0 bases from J, leaving 7 bases between. The CDR3 is 14 amino acids. CDR1 is SGHVS, CDR2 FQNEAQ, per germline. The CDR3 region is CASSLEGSSYEQYF. CDR3 DNA sequence: TGTGCCAGCAGCTTAGAGGGGAGCTCCTACGAGCAGTACTTC.

The V gene is TRBV5-1, the J gene TRBJ2-3, with 7 bases aligning to TRBD1. Germline values: CDR1 SGHRS, CDR2 YFSETQ. The CDR3 totals 15 residues. V dropped 5 bases and J dropped 1; count of bases not matched to a gene: 7. The CDR3 sequence: CASSLYRGGTDTQYF. CDR3 DNA: TGCGCCAGCAGTTTGTACAGGGGTGGCACAGATACGCAGTATTTT.

The V call is TRBV3-1 (or the pseudogene TRBV3-2), the J call TRBJ2-5, with D unclear. From germline, CDR1 is LGHDT and CDR2 YNNKEL (reference sequence). The CDR3 totals 14 residues. V was shortened by 3 bases and J by 1 base, with 9 bases between the two germline ends. In DNA, the CDR3 is TGTGCCAGCAGCCATCGCGGCCTCCAAGAGACCCAGTACTTC. It codes for CASSHRGLQETQYF.

This clone has a single count. The CDR3 DNA sequence: TGTGCCAGCAGCCCAAGCGGGGCTAGCACAGATACGCAGTATTTT. Encoded protein: CASSPSGASTDTQYF. This chain links TRBV7-9 with TRBJ2-3; 7 positions match TRBD2. After removal of 5 bases from V and 0 bases from J, the junction contained 5 bases not matched to a gene. The CDR3 sequence is 15 residues long. Per germline, CDR1 SEHNR and CDR2 FQNEAQ (reference sequence).

The chain combines TRBV6-1 with TRBJ1-5; maybe TRBD1 (6 bases). The germline gives CDR1 MNHNS, CDR2 SASEGT. The V gene lost 1 base and the J gene lost 6 bases, with 10 bases spanning the gap. The CDR3 is 14 amino acids. DNA for the CDR3: TGTGCCAGCAGTGAAGTGGGGGCCGGTCAGCCCCAGCATTTT. This gives the protein CASSEVGAGQPQHF.